The 32 T cell receptor beta chains presented below share a single source sample, sequenced in a study of CD8+ T cells in alopecia areata (dated by TCRdb to 2016 to 2019). Reading the label with the study, this specimen's time point is: around 4 weeks on oral tofacitinib. The treatment or condition label on this specimen signifies: oral pan-JAK inhibitor, 5-10 mg twice daily. The receptor library was made with the immunoSEQ multiplex PCR assay. For TCR sequencing, RNA was extracted from every sample and reverse transcribed into cDNA to serve as template. TCRdb mirrors the immuneACCESS table, restricted to in-frame sequences. Some clones are absent from its copies; in checked studies, under half trace to an unresolved V gene, and the reason for the others is unknown. The table for this sample lists about 120,000 clones; approximately 59% of them were counted only once. Around 30% of the sample comes from the top ten.

Sample: CD8+ T cells sorted from blood, taken at week 4, from a patient treated with tofacitinib. The receptors were gathered from a human donor with alopecia areata.

This rearrangement joins TRBV7-2 to TRBJ2-7; TRBD2 matches at 7 bases. The CDR3 covers 14 residues. Germline trimming cut 3 bases from V and 1 base from J; bases unmatched to any gene: 3. The germline gives CDR1 SGHTA, CDR2 FQGNSA. The CDR3 nucleotides are TGTGCCAGCAGCTTGGGGGGGATTTCCTACGAGCAGTACTTC. Translating it yields CASSLGGISYEQYF.

This clone has just a few counts. The V call is TRBV29-1, the J call TRBJ2-3, with TRBD2 matching 7 bases. The ends lost 4 bases at V and 2 bases at J; junction bases unmatched: 3. This CDR3 spans 13 amino acids. Germline V gene sequence: CDR1 SQVTM, CDR2 ANQGSEA. CDR3 amino acids: CSVVSGVTDTQYF. CDR3 DNA sequence: TGCAGCGTTGTAAGCGGGGTCACAGATACGCAGTATTTT.

The chain links TRBV30 to TRBJ2-1; D unclear. The CDR3 is made up of 13 amino acids. Per the germline V gene, CDR1 is GTSNPN and CDR2 is SVGIG (reference sequence). Trimming removed 3 bases from V and 1 base from J, with 7 bases in between. The CDR3 reads CAWRTDSYNEQFF. DNA of the CDR3: TGTGCCTGGAGGACTGATTCCTACAATGAGCAGTTCTTC.

J is TRBJ2-7 and V is TRBV29-1; the match to TRBD2 covers 9 bases. CDR1 and CDR2 from the germline V gene are SQVTM and ANQGSEA. The CDR3 runs to 15 residues. V dropped 7 bases and J dropped 0; count of bases not matched to a gene: 10. The CDR3 sequence: CSAFPSGGNSYEQYF. The CDR3 bases are TGCAGCGCCTTTCCGAGCGGGGGGAACTCCTACGAGCAGTACTTC.

The chain has TRBV29-1 and TRBJ1-2; D call uncertain. There are 14 residues in the CDR3. From germline, CDR1 is SQVTM and CDR2 ANQGSEA. Here the CDR3 DNA reads TGCAGTCATCCTCCGGTCGAGACTATGGAAGGCTACACCTTC. It encodes CSHPPVETMEGYTF.

In nucleotides, the CDR3 is TGTGCCAGCAGCCTCGAGTCGGGCACTGAAGCTTTCTTT. It translates to CASSLESGTEAFF. The chain is built from TRBV13 and TRBJ1-1; D is unclear. Germline loops: CDR1 PRHDT, CDR2 FYEKMQ (reference sequence). The CDR3 has 13 residues. V was pared by 5 bases and J by 4 bases, with 11 bases between.

The gene calls are TRBV29-1 and TRBJ2-1; 9 bases agree with TRBD1. Germline trimming cut 8 bases from V and 7 bases from J; bases unmatched to any gene: 6. The CDR3 spans 12 residues. Germline V gene data show CDR1 as SQVTM and CDR2 as ANQGSEA. The CDR3 region is CSSWTGENEQFF. In DNA form, the CDR3 reads TGCAGCTCCTGGACAGGGGAGAATGAGCAGTTCTTC.

The chain recombines TRBV10-3 with TRBJ2-2; 9 nucleotides agree with TRBD1. This CDR3 has 15 amino acids. Unmatched junction bases numbered 7, after V lost 6 bases and J lost 5 bases. Germline CDR1 ENHRY, CDR2 SYGVKD. The CDR3 bases are TGTGCCATCAGAACCGGGACAGGGCTGACCGGGGAGCTGTTTTTT. This translates into CAIRTGTGLTGELFF.

The chain recombines TRBV28 with TRBJ2-2, with D possibly TRBD2 on 6 matching bases. Between the trimmed V and J ends, which lost 3 bases and 5 bases, there was a span of 10 bases. The CDR3 runs to 14 residues. CDR1 MDHEN and CDR2 SYDVKM come from the germline V gene. The chain's CDR3 is CASSFRGGTGELFF. Here the CDR3 DNA reads TGTGCCAGCAGTTTTAGGGGAGGTACCGGGGAGCTGTTTTTT.

CDR3 in amino acids: CASSQGEQYF. The CDR3 region has the DNA TGTGCCAGCAGTCAAGGCGAGCAGTACTTC. J is TRBJ2-7 and V is TRBV28; D remains ambiguous. CDR1 MDHEN and CDR2 SYDVKM come from the germline V gene. Trimming removed 5 bases at V and 6 bases at J, with 5 bases between. The CDR3 spans 10 residues.

There are a few counts of this clone. The V gene is TRBV29-1, the J gene TRBJ1-2; perhaps TRBD1 as D (5 bases). Germline CDR1 SQVTM, CDR2 ANQGSEA. The length of the CDR3 is 17 residues. V lost 3 bases and J lost 5, with 25 bases in between. CDR3 protein: CSVEVPRTPTLRYGYTF. CDR3 DNA sequence: TGCAGCGTTGAGGTCCCACGGACACCTACCTTGCGGTATGGCTACACCTTC.

This clone was observed a single time. The chain uses TRBV14 and TRBJ2-3; TRBD2 matches 8 bases. V dropped 0 bases and J dropped 2; count of bases not matched to a gene: 7. This CDR3 has 17 residues. Germline-derived CDR1 and CDR2 are SGHDN and FVKESK. The CDR3 region is CASSQDLGGLVTDTQYF. The CDR3 region has the DNA TGTGCCAGCAGCCAAGATCTTGGGGGACTAGTCACAGATACGCAGTATTTT.

The genes are TRBV7-9 and TRBJ2-7; no clear D. Germline CDR1 is SEHNR and CDR2 is FQNEAQ (reference sequence). The germline V and J ends were trimmed by 2 bases and 7 bases, with 12 bases remaining between them. The CDR3 covers 13 residues. This CDR3 reads CASSLPGFEEQYF. The CDR3 bases are TGTGCCAGCAGCTTACCCGGATTTGAGGAGCAGTACTTC. Looking up the rest from reference TRBV7-9 and TRBJ2-7 gives the full variable domain: DTGVSQNPRHKITKRGQNVTFRCDPISEHNRLYWYRQTLGQGPEFLTYFQNEAQLEKSRLLSDRFSAERPKGSFSTLEIQRTEQGDSAMYLCASSLPGFEEQYFGPGTRLTVT.

The rearrangement links TRBV30 to TRBJ1-1; 10 bases line up with TRBD1. The CDR3 sequence is 14 residues long. CDR1 and CDR2 from the germline V gene are GTSNPN and SVGIG (reference sequence). The V segment lost 2 bases and the J segment 3 bases; nucleotides outside the gene matches: 3. The CDR3: CAWSFGTGDTEAFF. The CDR3 nucleotides are TGTGCCTGGAGTTTCGGGACAGGGGACACTGAAGCTTTCTTT.

V gene TRBV30 combines with J gene TRBJ2-1; 8 nucleotides agree with TRBD2. J lost 9 bases, V lost 5 bases, and 15 bases had no gene match. CDR1 GTSNPN and CDR2 SVGIG come from the germline V gene (reference sequence). The CDR3 is made up of 15 amino acids. DNA for the CDR3: TGTGCCTGGTTTCCTCGGGGACTAGTGGGGCGTGAGCAGTTCTTC. This translates into CAWFPRGLVGREQFF.

The CDR3 reads CASSSRWAQVTDTQYF. CDR3 coding DNA: TGCGCCAGCAGCTCTCGCTGGGCACAGGTCACAGATACGCAGTATTTT. V and J are TRBV5-1 and TRBJ2-3, with D possibly matching TRBD1 (5 bases). V lost 3 bases and J 2 bases, leaving 16 bases between the germline ends. Germline CDR1 is SGHRS and CDR2 is YFSETQ. This CDR3 spans 16 amino acids.

V usage is TRBV30 and J usage is TRBJ1-2; TRBD1 might be the D (5 bases). The CDR3 sequence is 9 residues long. Trimming stripped 8 bases from V and 7 bases from J, with 8 bases between. Germline V gene data show CDR1 as GTSNPN and CDR2 as SVGIG (reference sequence). Here the CDR3 DNA reads TGTGCCGGGGACGGTGGCTACACCTTC. This encodes CAGDGGYTF.

The chain recombines TRBV30 with TRBJ2-7, with D perhaps TRBD1 (5 bases). CDR3 length: 13 amino acids. Per the germline V gene, CDR1 is GTSNPN and CDR2 is SVGIG (reference sequence). V was pared by 4 bases and J by 0 bases, with 10 bases between. The CDR3: CAWNPTVSYEQYF. CDR3 coding DNA: TGTGCCTGGAACCCGACAGTCTCCTACGAGCAGTACTTC.

In this sample, this clone turned up once. The rearrangement uses TRBV29-1 and TRBJ2-7; the D call may be TRBD1 or TRBD2 (5 bases each). The germline V gene has CDR1 SQVTM and CDR2 ANQGSEA. Trimming took 6 bases from V and 7 from J, leaving 10 bases between them. CDR3 length: 10 amino acids. CDR3 in DNA: TGCAGCGTCCTAGAGGGGGAGCAGTACTTC. Translation: CSVLEGEQYF.

This clone was recorded a few times. The chain joins TRBV29-1 to TRBJ2-5; no clear D gene. Germline-derived CDR1 and CDR2 are SQVTM and ANQGSEA. This CDR3 has 11 amino acids. V dropped 5 bases and J dropped 2 bases, with 6 bases sitting between them. CDR3 in DNA: TGCAGCGTTCTAGATCAAGAGACCCAGTACTTC. This gives the protein CSVLDQETQYF.

V is TRBV27 and J is TRBJ1-1, with D perhaps TRBD1 (5 bases). CDR3 length: 15 amino acids. Between the trimmed V and J ends, which lost 7 bases and 5 bases, there was a span of 20 bases. Per the germline V gene, CDR1 is MNHEY and CDR2 is SMNVEV (reference sequence). The CDR3: CASTTNMGQKTEAFF. DNA of the CDR3: TGTGCCAGCACTACTAACATGGGGCAGAAGACTGAAGCTTTCTTT.

The chain couples TRBV7-8 to TRBJ2-5, with D tentatively TRBD2 (5 bases). V lost 3 bases and J 1 base, leaving 12 bases between the germline ends. CDR3 length: 15 residues. Germline V gives CDR1 SGHVS, CDR2 FQNEAQ. In DNA, the CDR3 is TGTGCCAGCAGCTTTTCCGCGCTAGCCCAAGAGACCCAGTACTTC. It is translated as CASSFSALAQETQYF. The full variable domain, completed using reference TRBV7-8 and TRBJ2-5, is GAGVSQSPRYKVAKRGQDVALRCDPISGHVSLFWYQQALGQGPEFLTYFQNEAQLDKSGLPSDRFFAERPEGSVSTLKIQRTQQEDSAVYLCASSFSALAQETQYFGPGTRLLVL.

This chain connects TRBV29-1 to TRBJ1-1; no clear D gene. V dropped 6 bases and J dropped 1 base, with 12 bases sitting between them. The CDR3 is made up of 13 amino acids. The V gene's germline CDR1 is SQVTM and CDR2 ANQGSEA. This CDR3 is CSVEQGWNTEAFF. The CDR3 nucleotides are TGCAGCGTGGAACAAGGTTGGAACACTGAAGCTTTCTTT.

The rearrangement joins TRBV4-2 to TRBJ2-2, with D unclear. Per the germline V gene, CDR1 is LGHNA and CDR2 is YNFKEQ. The CDR3 runs 15 residues. Trimming cost V 6 bases and J 0 bases, with 11 bases left between them. The CDR3 region is CASSYRHPNTGELFF. CDR3 sequence (DNA): TGTGCCAGCAGTTATAGACACCCGAACACCGGGGAGCTGTTTTTT.

This clone was recorded once. The chain carries TRBV29-1 and TRBJ1-2; no clear D. Germline CDR1 is SQVTM and CDR2 is ANQGSEA. Trimming took off 5 bases at V and 1 base at J, with 8 bases between the two ends. CDR3 length: 12 residues. The CDR3 DNA follows: TGCAGCGTTCCGTTATTTAACTATGGCTACACCTTC. It translates to CSVPLFNYGYTF. Filled out from reference TRBV29-1 and TRBJ1-2, the complete variable domain reads SAVISQKPSRDICQRGTSLTIQCQVDSQVTMMFWYRQQPGQSLTLIATANQGSEATYESGFVIDKFPISRPNLTFSTLTVSNMSPEDSSIYLCSVPLFNYGYTFGSGTRLTVV.

The chain recombines TRBV28 with TRBJ2-7, with 10 bases that match TRBD1. The CDR3 runs 14 residues. After removal of 3 bases from V and 6 bases from J, the junction contained 5 bases not matched to a gene. The germline V gene encodes CDR1 MDHEN and CDR2 SYDVKM. CDR3 in DNA: TGTGCCAGCAGTTTTCGGCGGACAGGGGGCGAGCAGTACTTC. It codes for CASSFRRTGGEQYF.

The chain couples TRBV30 to TRBJ2-7; D gene unclear. Trimming took off 0 bases at V and 4 bases at J, with 10 bases between the two ends. Looked up from germline, CDR1 is GTSNPN and CDR2 is SVGIG (reference sequence). CDR3 length: 13 residues. The CDR3 sequence is CAWSVQVGYEQYF. Here the CDR3 DNA reads TGTGCCTGGAGTGTACAAGTCGGATACGAGCAGTACTTC.

This chain links TRBV27 with TRBJ1-5; D perhaps matches TRBD1 (5 bases). The CDR3 is 15 amino acids. Per the germline V gene, CDR1 is MNHEY and CDR2 is SMNVEV (reference sequence). With 6 bases removed from V and 4 bases from J, the gap between germline ends came to 16 bases. This CDR3 is CASRDTVGGNQPQHF. The CDR3 DNA is TGTGCCAGCAGGGATACAGTGGGGGGGAATCAGCCCCAGCATTTT.

This clone has a single count. The rearrangement uses TRBV30 and TRBJ1-2; 7 bases map to TRBD1. V lost 2 bases, J lost 3 bases, and 9 bases stayed unmatched. The CDR3 spans 15 residues. Per germline, CDR1 GTSNPN and CDR2 SVGIG (reference sequence). In DNA form, the CDR3 reads TGTGCCTGGAGTATCGCGACAGGGATGGACTATGGCTACACCTTC. Protein product: CAWSIATGMDYGYTF.

This clone showed up just once. The chain uses TRBV6-4 and TRBJ1-2, with D possibly matching TRBD1 (6 bases). Germline-derived CDR1 and CDR2 are MRHNA and SNTAGT. The CDR3 has 17 residues. V was clipped by 6 bases and J by 0 bases, with 20 bases between them. The CDR3, as DNA: TGTGCCAGCAGGATCCGGGACAAAATAATCACTAACTATGGCTACACCTTC. It is translated as CASRIRDKIITNYGYTF.

This chain uses TRBV7-9 with TRBJ1-5; the D is unclear. This CDR3 is 14 amino acids long. The V end lost 6 bases, the J end lost 1 base, and 10 bases lay between the germline ends. Germline assignment: CDR1 SEHNR and CDR2 FQNEAQ (reference sequence). Here the CDR3 reads CASSPTQSNQPQHF. In nucleotides, the CDR3 is TGTGCCAGCAGTCCAACACAGAGCAATCAGCCCCAGCATTTT.

This clone showed up just a few times. The J gene is TRBJ2-3, the V gene TRBV7-3; TRBD2 is a possible D gene (5 bases). Germline V gives CDR1 SGHTA, CDR2 FQGTGA. The V gene lost 5 bases and the J gene lost 11 bases, with 14 bases spanning the gap. The CDR3 runs to 12 residues. CDR3 region: CASSLPPGRQYF. Written as DNA, the CDR3 is TGTGCCAGCAGCCTACCTCCGGGGAGGCAGTATTTT.